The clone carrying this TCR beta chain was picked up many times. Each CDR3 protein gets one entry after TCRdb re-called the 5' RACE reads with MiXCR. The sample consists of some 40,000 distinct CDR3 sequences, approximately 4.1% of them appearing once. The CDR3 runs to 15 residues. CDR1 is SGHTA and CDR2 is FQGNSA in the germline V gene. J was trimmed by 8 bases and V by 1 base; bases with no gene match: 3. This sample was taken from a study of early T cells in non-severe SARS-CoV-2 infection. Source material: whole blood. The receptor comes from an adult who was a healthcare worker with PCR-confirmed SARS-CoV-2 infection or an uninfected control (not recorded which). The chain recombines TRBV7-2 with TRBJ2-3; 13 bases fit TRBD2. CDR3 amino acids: CASSLGTSGSGTQYF. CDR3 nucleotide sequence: TGTGCCAGCAGCTTAGGGACTAGCGGGAGCGGTACGCAGTATTTT.